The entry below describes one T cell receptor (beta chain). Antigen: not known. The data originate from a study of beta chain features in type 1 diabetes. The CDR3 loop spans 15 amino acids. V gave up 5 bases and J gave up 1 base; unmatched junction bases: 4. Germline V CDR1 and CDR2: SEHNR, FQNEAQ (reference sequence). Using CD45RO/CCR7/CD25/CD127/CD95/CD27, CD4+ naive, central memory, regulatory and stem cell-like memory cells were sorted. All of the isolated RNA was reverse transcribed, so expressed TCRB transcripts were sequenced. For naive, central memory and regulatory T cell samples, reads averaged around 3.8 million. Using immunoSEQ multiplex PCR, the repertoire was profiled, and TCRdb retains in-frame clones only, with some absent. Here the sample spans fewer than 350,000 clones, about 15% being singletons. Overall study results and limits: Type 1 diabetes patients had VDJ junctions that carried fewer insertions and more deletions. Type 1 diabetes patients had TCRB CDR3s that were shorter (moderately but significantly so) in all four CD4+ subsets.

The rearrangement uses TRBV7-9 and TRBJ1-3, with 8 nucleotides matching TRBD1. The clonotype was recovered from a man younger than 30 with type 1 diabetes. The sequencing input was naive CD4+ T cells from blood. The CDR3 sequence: CASSGTGGSGNTIYF. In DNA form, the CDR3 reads TGTGCCAGCAGCGGGACAGGCGGTTCTGGAAACACCATATATTTT. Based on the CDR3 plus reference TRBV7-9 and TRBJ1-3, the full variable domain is DTGVSQNPRHKITKRGQNVTFRCDPISEHNRLYWYRQTLGQGPEFLTYFQNEAQLEKSRLLSDRFSAERPKGSFSTLEIQRTEQGDSAMYLCASSGTGGSGNTIYFGEGSWLTVV.